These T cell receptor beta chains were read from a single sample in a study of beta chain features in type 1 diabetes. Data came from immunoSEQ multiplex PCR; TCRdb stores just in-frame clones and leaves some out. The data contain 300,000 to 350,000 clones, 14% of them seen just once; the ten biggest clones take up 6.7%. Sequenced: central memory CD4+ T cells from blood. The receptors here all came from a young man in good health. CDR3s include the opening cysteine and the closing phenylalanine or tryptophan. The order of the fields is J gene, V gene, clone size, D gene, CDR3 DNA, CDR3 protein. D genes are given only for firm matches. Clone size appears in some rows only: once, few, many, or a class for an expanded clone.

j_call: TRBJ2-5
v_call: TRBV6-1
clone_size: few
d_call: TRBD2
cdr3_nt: TGTGCCAGCAGGATGACTAGCCGGTACCAAGAGACCCAGTACTTC
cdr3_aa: CASRMTSRYQETQYF

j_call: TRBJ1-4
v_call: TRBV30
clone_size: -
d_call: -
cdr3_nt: TGTGCCTGGAGGGATCTCGGGGAAAAACTGTTTTTT
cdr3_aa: CAWRDLGEKLFF

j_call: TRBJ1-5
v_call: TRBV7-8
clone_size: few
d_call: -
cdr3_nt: TGTGCCAGCAGCTTAGTAGGAAATAGCAATCAGCCCCAGCATTTT
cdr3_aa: CASSLVGNSNQPQHF

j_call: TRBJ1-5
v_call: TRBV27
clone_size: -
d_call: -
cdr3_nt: TGTGCCAGCAGTTGGGCCTTCGATCAGCCCCAGCATTTT
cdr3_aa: CASSWAFDQPQHF

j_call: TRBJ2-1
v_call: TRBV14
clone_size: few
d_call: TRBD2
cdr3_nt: TGTGCCAGCAGCAGAGGGACTAGCGGGTACAATGAGCAGTTCTTC
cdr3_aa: CASSRGTSGYNEQFF

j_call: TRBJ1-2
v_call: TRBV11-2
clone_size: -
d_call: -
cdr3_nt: TGTGCCAGCAGCCAGCAGGGACTGGGTGGCTACACCTTC
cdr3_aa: CASSQQGLGGYTF

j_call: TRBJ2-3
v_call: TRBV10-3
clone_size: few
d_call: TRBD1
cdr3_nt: TGTGCCAGCAGTTCTATGACAGGGGGCTTGACAGATACGCAGTATTTT
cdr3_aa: CASSSMTGGLTDTQYF

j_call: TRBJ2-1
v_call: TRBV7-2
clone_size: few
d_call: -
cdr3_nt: TGTGCCAGCAGCTTACCCTACAATGAGCAGTTCTTC
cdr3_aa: CASSLPYNEQFF

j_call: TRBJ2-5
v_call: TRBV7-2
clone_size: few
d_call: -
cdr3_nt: TGTGCCAGCAGCTTAGCGCGGTCAGAGACCCAGTACTTC
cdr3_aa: CASSLARSETQYF

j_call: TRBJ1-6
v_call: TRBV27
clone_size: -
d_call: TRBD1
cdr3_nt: TGTGCCAGCAGTTTAACGGGGTGGACAGGGGGAAATTCACCCCTCCACTTT
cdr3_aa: CASSLTGWTGGNSPLHF

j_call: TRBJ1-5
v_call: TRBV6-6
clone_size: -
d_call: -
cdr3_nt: TGTGCCGGCAGTTACGGCAGGTCGGGCCAGCCCCAGCATTTT
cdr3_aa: CAGSYGRSGQPQHF

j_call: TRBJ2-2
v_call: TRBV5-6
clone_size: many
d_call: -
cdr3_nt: TGTGCCAGCAGCTTCGGGGGAACGAACACCGGGGAGCTGTTTTTT
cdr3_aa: CASSFGGTNTGELFF

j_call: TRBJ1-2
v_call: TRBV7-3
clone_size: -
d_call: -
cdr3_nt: TGTGCCAGCAGCTTCGACGGACCGGGCGGCTACACCTTC
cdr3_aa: CASSFDGPGGYTF

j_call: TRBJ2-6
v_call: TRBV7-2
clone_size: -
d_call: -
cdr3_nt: TGTGCCAGCAGCTTAATCCGCCGGACAGACTCTGGGGCCAACGTCCTGACTTTC
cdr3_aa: CASSLIRRTDSGANVLTF

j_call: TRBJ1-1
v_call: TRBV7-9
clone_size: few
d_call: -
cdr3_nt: TGTGCCAGCAGCTTTGGGGGACCCCGGGGCACTGAAGCTTTCTTT
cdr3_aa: CASSFGGPRGTEAFF

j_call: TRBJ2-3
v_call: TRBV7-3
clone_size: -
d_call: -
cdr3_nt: TGTGCCAGCAGCCCCGGGAGATCCACAGATACGCAGTATTTT
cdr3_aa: CASSPGRSTDTQYF

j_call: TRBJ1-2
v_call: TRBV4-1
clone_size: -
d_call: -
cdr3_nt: TGCGCCAGCAGCCAGGGGGAGGGCAAGAACTATGGCTACACCTTC
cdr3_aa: CASSQGEGKNYGYTF

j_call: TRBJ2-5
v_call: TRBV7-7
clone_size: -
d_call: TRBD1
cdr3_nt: TGTGCCAGCAGCAAAAGACAGGGGACCCAGTACTTC
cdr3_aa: CASSKRQGTQYF

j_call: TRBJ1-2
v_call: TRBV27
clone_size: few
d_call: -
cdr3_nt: TGTGCCAGCAGCACGGGAGCGTATGGCTACACCTTC
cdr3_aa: CASSTGAYGYTF

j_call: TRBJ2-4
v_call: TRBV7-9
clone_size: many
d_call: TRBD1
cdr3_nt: TGTGCCAGCAGCTCGACAGGGGACATTCAGTACTTC
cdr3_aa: CASSSTGDIQYF

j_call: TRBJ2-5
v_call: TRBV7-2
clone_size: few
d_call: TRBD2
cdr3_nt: TGTGCCAGCAGCTTAGGGGTCTCTAGCGGGAGACAAGAGACCCAGTACTTC
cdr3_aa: CASSLGVSSGRQETQYF

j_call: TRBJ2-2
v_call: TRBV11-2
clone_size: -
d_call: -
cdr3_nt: TGTGCCAGCAGCTTAGAGGTTGGAACCGGGGAGCTGTTTTTT
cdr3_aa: CASSLEVGTGELFF

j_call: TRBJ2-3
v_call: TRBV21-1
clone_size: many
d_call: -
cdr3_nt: TGTGCCAGCGGCAACTCGCAGGGTGATACGCAGTATTTT
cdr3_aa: CASGNSQGDTQYF

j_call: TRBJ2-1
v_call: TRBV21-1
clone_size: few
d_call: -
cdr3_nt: TGTGCCAGGGCAGCAGGACAGGGGGCTCAAGGCTCCTACAATGAGCAGTTCTTC
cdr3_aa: CARAAGQGAQGSYNEQFF

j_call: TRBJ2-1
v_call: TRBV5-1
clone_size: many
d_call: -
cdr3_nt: TGCGCCAGCAGCTTGGAAGGCGGGGGCCGGACCAATGAGCAGTTCTTC
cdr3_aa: CASSLEGGGRTNEQFF

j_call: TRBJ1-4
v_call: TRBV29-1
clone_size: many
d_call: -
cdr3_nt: TGCAGCGTGCCCGGGACGGGGAATGAAAAACTGTTTTTT
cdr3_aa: CSVPGTGNEKLFF

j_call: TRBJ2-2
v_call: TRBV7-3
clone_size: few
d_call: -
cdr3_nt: TGTGCCAGCAGCTTAACGGGGCACTTGAACACCGGGGAGCTGTTTTTT
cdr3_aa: CASSLTGHLNTGELFF

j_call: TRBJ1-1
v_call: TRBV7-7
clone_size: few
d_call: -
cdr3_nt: TGTGCTAGCAGCGCTAACGAGAACACTGAAGCTTTCTTT
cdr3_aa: CASSANENTEAFF

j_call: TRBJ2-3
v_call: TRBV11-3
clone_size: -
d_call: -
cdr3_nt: TGTGCCAGCAGCCATCGCGGTGGGCAGAGAAAAACAGATACGCAGTATTTT
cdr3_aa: CASSHRGGQRKTDTQYF

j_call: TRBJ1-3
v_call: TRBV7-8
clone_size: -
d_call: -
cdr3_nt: TGTGCCAACAGCTTAGCTACAGGGTGGGGAAACACCATATATTTT
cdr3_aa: CANSLATGWGNTIYF

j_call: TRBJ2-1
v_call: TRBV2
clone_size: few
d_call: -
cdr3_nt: TGTGCCAGCAAATCCGGGACGATAGAGCAGTTCTTC
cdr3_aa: CASKSGTIEQFF

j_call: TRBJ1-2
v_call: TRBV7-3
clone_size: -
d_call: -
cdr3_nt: TGTGCCAGCAGCGGGTCCAGCCTCTATGGCTACACCTTC
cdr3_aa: CASSGSSLYGYTF

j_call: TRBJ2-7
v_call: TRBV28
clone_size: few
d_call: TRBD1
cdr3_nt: TGTGCCAGCCTCCCCGGGACAGGGGTTGGGTACGAGCAGTACTTC
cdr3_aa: CASLPGTGVGYEQYF

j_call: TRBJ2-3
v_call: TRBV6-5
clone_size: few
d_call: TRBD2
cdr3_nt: TGTGCCAGCAGTTACCATGCGGGAGCCGGTACAGATACGCAGTATTTT
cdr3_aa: CASSYHAGAGTDTQYF

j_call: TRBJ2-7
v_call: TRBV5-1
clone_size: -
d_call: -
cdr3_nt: TGCGCCAGCAGCGACGGGACGGGCAGCTCCTACGAGCAGTACTTC
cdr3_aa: CASSDGTGSSYEQYF

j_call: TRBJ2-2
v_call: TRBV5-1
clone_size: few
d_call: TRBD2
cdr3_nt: TGCGCCAGCAGCCTAACTAGCGGGAGGAATGAGCTGTTTTTT
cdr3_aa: CASSLTSGRNELFF

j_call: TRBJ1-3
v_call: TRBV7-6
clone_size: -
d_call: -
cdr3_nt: TGTGCCAGCGGCCACGCGGGTGTTGGAAACACCATATATTTT
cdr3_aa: CASGHAGVGNTIYF

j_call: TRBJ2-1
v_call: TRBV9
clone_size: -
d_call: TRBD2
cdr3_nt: TGTGCCAGCAGCGTAGTCCCTCTCCTAGCGGGTAATGAGCAGTTCTTC
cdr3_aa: CASSVVPLLAGNEQFF

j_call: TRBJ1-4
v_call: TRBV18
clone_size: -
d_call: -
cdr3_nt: TGTGCCAGCTCACAGTTTGCTGGACTTAATGAAAAACTGTTTTTT
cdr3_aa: CASSQFAGLNEKLFF

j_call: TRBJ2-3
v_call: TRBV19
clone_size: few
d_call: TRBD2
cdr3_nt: TGTGCCAGTAGTATAGAGGCTAGCGGCTTAACAGATACGCAGTATTTT
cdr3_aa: CASSIEASGLTDTQYF

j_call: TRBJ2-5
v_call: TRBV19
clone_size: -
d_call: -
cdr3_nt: TGTGCCAGTAGTCCACCCGAGCAAGAGACCCAGTACTTC
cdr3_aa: CASSPPEQETQYF

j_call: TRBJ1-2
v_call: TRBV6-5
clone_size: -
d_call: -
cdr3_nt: TGTGCCAGCAGTTACTCCGGCCCAGGGAACTATGGCTACACCTTC
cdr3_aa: CASSYSGPGNYGYTF

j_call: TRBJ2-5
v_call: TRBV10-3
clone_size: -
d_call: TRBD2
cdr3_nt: TGTGCCATCAGTTGGGGACTAGAGGAGACCCAGTACTTC
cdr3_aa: CAISWGLEETQYF

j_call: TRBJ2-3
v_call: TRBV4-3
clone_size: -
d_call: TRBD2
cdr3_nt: TGCGCCAGCAGCCCAACTAGCGGGGGGGCGACAGATACGCAGTATTTT
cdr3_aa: CASSPTSGGATDTQYF

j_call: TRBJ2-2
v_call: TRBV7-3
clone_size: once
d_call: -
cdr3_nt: TGTGCCAGCAGCTCGGTCCAAAGCGGGGAGCTGTTTTTT
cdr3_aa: CASSSVQSGELFF

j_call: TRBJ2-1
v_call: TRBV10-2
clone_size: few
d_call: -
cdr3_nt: TGCGCCAGCAGTGAGGCCGTCCTGGCCCCCTACAATGAGCAGTTCTTC
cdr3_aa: CASSEAVLAPYNEQFF

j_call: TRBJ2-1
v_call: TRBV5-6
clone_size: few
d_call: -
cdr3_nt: TGTGCCAGCAGCTTGTTTCGTAATGAGCAGTTCTTC
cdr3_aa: CASSLFRNEQFF

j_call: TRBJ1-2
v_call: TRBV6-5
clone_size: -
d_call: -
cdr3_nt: TGTGCCAGCAGACCGGGACCTCAGCGGGGCTACACCTTC
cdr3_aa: CASRPGPQRGYTF

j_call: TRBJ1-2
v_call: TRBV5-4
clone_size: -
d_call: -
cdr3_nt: TGTGCCAGCAACCCGACCGGGACTAGCTATGGCTACACCTTC
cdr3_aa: CASNPTGTSYGYTF

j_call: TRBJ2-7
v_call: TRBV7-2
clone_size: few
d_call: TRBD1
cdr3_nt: TGTGCCAGCAGCCAGCGGACAGGGAAAAACGAGCAGTACTTC
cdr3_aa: CASSQRTGKNEQYF

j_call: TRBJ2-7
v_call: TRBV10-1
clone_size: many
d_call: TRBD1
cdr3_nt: TGCGCCAGCAGCTCCGGGACAGGGTTCGACGAGCAGTACTTC
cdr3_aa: CASSSGTGFDEQYF

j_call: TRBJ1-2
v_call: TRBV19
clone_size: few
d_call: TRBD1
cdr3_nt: TGTGCCACCACTCCCGGGACAGGGTTTGGTGGCTACACCTTC
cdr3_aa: CATTPGTGFGGYTF

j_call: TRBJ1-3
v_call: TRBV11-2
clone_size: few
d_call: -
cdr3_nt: TGTGCCAGCAGCCTAGAAGGCGGCTCTGGAAACACCATATATTTT
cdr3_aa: CASSLEGGSGNTIYF

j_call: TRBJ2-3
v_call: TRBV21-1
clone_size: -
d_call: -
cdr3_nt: TGTGCCAGCATCGACCGGGACTGGGATACGCAGTATTTT
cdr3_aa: CASIDRDWDTQYF

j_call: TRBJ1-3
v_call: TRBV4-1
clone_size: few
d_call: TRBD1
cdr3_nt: TGCGCCAGCAGCCAAACCGGGACAGGGAGAAACACCATATATTTT
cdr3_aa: CASSQTGTGRNTIYF

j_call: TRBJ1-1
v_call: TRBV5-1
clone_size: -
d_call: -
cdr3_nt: TGCGCCAGCAGCTTGAACGGGCCGAACACTGAAGCTTTCTTT
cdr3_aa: CASSLNGPNTEAFF

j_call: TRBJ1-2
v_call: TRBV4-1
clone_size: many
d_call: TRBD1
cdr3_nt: TGCGCCAGCAGCCAAGAAGTACAGGGGCGAGGCTACACCTTC
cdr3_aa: CASSQEVQGRGYTF

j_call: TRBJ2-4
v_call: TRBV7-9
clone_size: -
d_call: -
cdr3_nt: TGTGCCAGCAGCTTGACTGACAGTAAAAACATTCAGTACTTC
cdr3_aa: CASSLTDSKNIQYF

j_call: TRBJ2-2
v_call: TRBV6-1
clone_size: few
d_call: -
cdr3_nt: TGTGCAGGACGGAGCGGGCCTGCCGGGGAGCTGTTTTTT
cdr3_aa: CAGRSGPAGELFF

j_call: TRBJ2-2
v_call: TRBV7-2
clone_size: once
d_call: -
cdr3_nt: TGTGCCAGCAGCATACGAAGAGGTACGACCGGGGAGCTGTTTTTT
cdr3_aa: CASSIRRGTTGELFF